The rows below give T cell receptor beta chains drawn from one sample of a study of blood T cell repertoires in COVID-19. The protocol was immunoSEQ multiplex PCR, while the TCRdb copy is restricted to in-frame clones and leaves out a portion. The sample records 150,000 to 200,000 clones, roughly 84% being singletons. Sequenced sample: PBMCs or T cells enriched from blood (not recorded which). Every receptor here comes from a woman aged 25 to 45 who had been exposed to COVID-19. Both conserved end residues are part of each CDR3.

CASSEGTGAYEQYF TRBV9 14
CASSQEVVESYEQYF TRBV4-1 15
CASSLIGVSDSGTDTQYF TRBV11-2 18
CASIPRRAANEQYF TRBV10-1 14
CASSDTEDRGVQPQHF TRBV9 16
CATSRGRGPDTGELFF TRBV15 16
CASRGQFTEAFF TRBV2 12
CASSLQPRTQNTEAFF TRBV5-1 16
CASSPLGTSGGTYEQYF TRBV18 17
CASSPISTGGNEQFF TRBV5-4 15
CASSQGGDNQPQHF TRBV4-1 14
CASSGNSAETQYF TRBV2 13
CATSWEGQGNQPQHF TRBV15 15
CASSPKGQGNSGNTIYF TRBV3-1/TRBV3-2 17
CASSHGTGKTGNTIYF TRBV4-2 16
CASSLGLADNEQFF TRBV5-1 14
CASSSHGQGGTEAFF TRBV7-2 15
CASRLKDRSNGEQFF TRBV7-9 15
CASSSGNQETQYF TRBV6-5 13
CSVETGPNEKLFF TRBV29-1 13
CASSLKTGSVLNSPLHF TRBV18 17
CASTSGASPRQVDGGANVLTF TRBV7-9 21
CASSEGALNTEAFF TRBV9 14
CAISAGGGLNEQFF TRBV10-3 14
CASSALLSGNTEAFF TRBV2 15
CASASDSFNQPQHF TRBV12-5 14